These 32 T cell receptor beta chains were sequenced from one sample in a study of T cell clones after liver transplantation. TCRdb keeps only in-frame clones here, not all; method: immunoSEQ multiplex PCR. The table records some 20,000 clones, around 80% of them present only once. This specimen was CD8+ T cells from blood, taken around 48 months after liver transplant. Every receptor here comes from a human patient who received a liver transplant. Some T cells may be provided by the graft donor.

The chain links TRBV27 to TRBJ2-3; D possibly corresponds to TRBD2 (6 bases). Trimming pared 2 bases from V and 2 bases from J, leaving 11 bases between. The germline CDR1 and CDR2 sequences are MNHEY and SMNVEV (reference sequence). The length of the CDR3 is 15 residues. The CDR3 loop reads CASSLGGTFTDTQYF. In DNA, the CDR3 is TGTGCCAGCAGTTTAGGCGGGACCTTCACAGATACGCAGTATTTT.

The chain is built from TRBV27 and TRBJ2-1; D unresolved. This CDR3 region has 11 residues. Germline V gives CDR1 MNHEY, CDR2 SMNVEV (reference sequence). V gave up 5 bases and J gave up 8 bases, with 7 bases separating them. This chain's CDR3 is CASSEADEQFF. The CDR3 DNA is TGTGCCAGCAGTGAGGCCGATGAGCAGTTCTTC.

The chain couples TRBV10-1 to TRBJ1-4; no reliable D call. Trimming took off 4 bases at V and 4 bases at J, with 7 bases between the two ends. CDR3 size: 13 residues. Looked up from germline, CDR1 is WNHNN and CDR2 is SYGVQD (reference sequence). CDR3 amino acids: CASSGSDNEKLFF. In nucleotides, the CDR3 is TGCGCCAGCAGTGGGTCGGATAATGAAAAACTGTTTTTT.

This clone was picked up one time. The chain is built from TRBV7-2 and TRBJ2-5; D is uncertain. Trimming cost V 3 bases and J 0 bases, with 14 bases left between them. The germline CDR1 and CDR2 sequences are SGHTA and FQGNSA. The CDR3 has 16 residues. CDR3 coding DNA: TGTGCCAGCAGCTTGTTTCTCGTGTCCGACCAAGAGACCCAGTACTTC. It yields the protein CASSLFLVSDQETQYF.

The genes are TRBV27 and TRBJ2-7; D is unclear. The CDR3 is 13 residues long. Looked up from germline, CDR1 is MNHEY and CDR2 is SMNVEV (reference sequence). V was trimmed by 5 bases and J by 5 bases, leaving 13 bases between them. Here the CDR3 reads CASSGFGGDEQYF. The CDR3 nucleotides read TGTGCCAGCAGTGGGTTCGGTGGAGACGAGCAGTACTTC.

Written as DNA, the CDR3 is TGTGCCAGCAGTTTCAGTAGCTCCTACGAGCAGTACTTC. Encoded protein: CASSFSSSYEQYF. The chain employs TRBV14 and TRBJ2-7; D is unclear. Between the trimmed V and J ends, which lost 6 bases and 0 bases, there was a span of 9 bases. Germline V gives CDR1 SGHDN, CDR2 FVKESK. The CDR3 length is 13 residues.

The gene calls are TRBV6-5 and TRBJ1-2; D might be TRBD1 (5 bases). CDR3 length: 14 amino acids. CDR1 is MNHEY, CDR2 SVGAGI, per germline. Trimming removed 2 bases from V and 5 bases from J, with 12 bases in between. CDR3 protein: CASSYRGGGYGYTF. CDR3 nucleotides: TGTGCCAGCAGTTACCGGGGCGGAGGGTATGGCTACACCTTC.

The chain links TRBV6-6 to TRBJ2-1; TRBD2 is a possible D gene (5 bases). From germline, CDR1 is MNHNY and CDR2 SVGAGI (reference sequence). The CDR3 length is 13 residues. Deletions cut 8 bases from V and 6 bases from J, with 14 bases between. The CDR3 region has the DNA TGTGCCAGCGGAGCCACTAGTCTCAATGAGCAGTTCTTC. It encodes CASGATSLNEQFF.

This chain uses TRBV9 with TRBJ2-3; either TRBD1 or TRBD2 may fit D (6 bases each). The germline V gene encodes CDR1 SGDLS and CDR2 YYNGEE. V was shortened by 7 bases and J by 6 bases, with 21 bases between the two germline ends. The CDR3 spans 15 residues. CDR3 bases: TGTGCCAGCGGCCTCGGGGGCGGTAGATGGGATACGCAGTATTTT. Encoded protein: CASGLGGGRWDTQYF.

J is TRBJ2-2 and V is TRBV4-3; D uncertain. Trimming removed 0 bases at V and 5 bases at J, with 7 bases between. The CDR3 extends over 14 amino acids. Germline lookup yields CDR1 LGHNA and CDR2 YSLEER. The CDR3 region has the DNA TGCGCCAGCAGCCAAGAATTGTGGACCGGGGAGCTGTTTTTT. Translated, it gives CASSQELWTGELFF.

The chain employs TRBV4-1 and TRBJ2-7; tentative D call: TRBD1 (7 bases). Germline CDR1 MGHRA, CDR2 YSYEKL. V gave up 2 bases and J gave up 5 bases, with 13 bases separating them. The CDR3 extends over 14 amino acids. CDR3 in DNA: TGCGCCAGCAGCCAATACCAGGGGGGAGACGAGCAGTACTTC. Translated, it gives CASSQYQGGDEQYF.

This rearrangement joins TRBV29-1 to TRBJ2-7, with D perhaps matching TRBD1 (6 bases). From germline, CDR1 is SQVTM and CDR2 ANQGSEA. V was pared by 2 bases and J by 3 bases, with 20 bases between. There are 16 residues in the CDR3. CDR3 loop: CSVEWAGQGMVYEQYF. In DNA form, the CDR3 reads TGCAGCGTTGAATGGGCAGGTCAGGGGATGGTCTACGAGCAGTACTTC.

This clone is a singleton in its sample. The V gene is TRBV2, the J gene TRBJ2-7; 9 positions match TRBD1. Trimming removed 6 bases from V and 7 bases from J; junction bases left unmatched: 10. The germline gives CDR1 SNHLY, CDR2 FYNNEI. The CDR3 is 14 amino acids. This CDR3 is CASRPGQGWGEQYF. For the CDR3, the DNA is TGTGCCAGCAGACCCGGACAGGGGTGGGGAGAGCAGTACTTC.

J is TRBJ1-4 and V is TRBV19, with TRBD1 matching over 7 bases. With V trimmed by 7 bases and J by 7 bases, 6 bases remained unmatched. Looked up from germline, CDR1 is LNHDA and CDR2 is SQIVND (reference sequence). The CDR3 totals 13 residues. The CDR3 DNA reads TGTGCCAGTACCACAGGGGTGGGTGAAAAACTGTTTTTT. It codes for CASTTGVGEKLFF.

DNA for the CDR3: TGTGCCAGCAGCTGGGCGGGGACTAAAGAGACCCAGTACTTC. Translation: CASSWAGTKETQYF. V gene TRBV6-5 combines with J gene TRBJ2-5; 7 positions agree with TRBD2. CDR1 is MNHEY, CDR2 SVGAGI, per germline. This CDR3 comprises 14 residues. Losses at the gene ends were 6 bases for V and 3 bases for J; bases not matched to a gene: 7.

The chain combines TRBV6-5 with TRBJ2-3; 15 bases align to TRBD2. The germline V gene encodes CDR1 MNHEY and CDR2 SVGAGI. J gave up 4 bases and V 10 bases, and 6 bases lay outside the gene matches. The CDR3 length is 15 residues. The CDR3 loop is CATLGLAGGSDTQYF. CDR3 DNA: TGTGCCACCTTGGGACTAGCGGGGGGATCAGATACGCAGTATTTT.

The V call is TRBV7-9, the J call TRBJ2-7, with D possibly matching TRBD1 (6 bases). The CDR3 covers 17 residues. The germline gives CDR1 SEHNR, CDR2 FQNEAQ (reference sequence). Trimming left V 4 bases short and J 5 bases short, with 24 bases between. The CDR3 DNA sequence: TGTGCCAGCAGCTCAAAGCGGACAGTCCCTGATTATAACGAGCAGTACTTC. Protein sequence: CASSSKRTVPDYNEQYF.

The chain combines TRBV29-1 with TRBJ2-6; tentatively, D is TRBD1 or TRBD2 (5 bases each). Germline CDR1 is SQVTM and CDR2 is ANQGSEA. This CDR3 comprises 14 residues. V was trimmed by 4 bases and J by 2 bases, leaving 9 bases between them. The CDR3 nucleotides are TGCAGCGTTGCGGGACCGACTGGGGCCAACGTCCTGACTTTC. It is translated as CSVAGPTGANVLTF.

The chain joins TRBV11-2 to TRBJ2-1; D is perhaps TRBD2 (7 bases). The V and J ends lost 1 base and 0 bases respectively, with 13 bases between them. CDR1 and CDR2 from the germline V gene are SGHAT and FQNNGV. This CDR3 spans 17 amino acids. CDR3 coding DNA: TGTGCCAGCAGCTTAGGGGAGGGGGAGAGCTCCTACAATGAGCAGTTCTTC. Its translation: CASSLGEGESSYNEQFF.

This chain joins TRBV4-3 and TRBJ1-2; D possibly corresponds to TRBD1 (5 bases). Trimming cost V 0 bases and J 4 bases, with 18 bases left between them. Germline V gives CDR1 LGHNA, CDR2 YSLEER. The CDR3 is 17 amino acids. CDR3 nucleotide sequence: TGCGCCAGCAGCCAAGAAGGAAAGGGGCTCGAGGGCTATGGCTACACCTTC. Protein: CASSQEGKGLEGYGYTF.

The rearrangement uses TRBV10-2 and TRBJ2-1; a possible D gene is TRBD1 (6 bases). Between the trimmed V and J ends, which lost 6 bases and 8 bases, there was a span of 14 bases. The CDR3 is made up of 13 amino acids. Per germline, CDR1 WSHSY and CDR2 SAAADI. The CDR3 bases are TGCGCCAGCAGCAGGGGTTGGTTAGATGAGCAGTTCTTC. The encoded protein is CASSRGWLDEQFF.

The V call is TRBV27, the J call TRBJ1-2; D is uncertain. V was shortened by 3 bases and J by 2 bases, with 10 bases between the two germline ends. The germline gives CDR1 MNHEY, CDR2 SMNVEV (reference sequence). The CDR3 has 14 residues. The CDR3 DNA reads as TGTGCCAGCAGTTTCGGGTCCAGGAACTATGGCTACACCTTC. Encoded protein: CASSFGSRNYGYTF.

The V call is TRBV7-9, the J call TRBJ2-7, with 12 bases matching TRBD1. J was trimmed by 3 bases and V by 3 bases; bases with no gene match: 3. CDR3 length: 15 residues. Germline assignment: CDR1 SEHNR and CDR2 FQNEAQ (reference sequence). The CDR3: CASSLGQGAYYEQYF. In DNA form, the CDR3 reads TGTGCCAGCAGCTTGGGACAGGGGGCATACTACGAGCAGTACTTC.

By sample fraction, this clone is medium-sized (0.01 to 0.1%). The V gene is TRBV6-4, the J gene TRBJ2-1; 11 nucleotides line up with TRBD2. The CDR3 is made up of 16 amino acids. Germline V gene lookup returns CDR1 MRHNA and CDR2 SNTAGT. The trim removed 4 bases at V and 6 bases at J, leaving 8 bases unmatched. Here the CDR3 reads CASSAHTSGGFNEQFF. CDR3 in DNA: TGTGCCAGCAGTGCCCACACTAGCGGGGGATTCAATGAGCAGTTCTTC.

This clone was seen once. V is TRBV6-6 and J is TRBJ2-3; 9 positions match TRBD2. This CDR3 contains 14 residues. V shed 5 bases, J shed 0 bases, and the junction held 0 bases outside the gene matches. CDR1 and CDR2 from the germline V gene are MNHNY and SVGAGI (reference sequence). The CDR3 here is CASSGLASTDTQYF. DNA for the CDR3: TGTGCCAGCAGTGGACTAGCGAGCACAGATACGCAGTATTTT.

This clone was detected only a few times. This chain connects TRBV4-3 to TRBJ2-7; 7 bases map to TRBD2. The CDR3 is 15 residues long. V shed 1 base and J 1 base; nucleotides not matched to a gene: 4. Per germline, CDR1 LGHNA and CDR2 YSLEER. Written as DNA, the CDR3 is TGCGCCAGCAGCCAAGTTTGGGGGGGGTCCTACGAGCAGTACTTC. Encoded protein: CASSQVWGGSYEQYF.

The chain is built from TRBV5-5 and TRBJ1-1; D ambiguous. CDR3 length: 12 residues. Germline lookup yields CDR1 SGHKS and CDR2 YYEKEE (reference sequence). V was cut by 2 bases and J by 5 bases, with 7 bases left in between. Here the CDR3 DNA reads TGTGCCAGCAGCTTAAGGACGACTGAAGCTTTCTTT. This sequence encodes CASSLRTTEAFF. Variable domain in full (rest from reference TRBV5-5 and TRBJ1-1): DAGVTQSPTHLIKTRGQQVTLRCSPISGHKSVSWYQQVLGQGPQFIFQYYEKEERGRGNFPDRFSARQFPNYSSELNVNALLLGDSALYLCASSLRTTEAFFGQGTRLTVV.

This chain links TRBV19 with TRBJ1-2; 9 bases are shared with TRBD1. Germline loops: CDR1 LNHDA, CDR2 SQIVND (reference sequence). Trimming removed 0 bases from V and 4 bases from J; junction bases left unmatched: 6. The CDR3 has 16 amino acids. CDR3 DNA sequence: TGTGCCAGTAGTATAGAGGGACAGGGAAATATCTATGGCTACACCTTC. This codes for CASSIEGQGNIYGYTF.

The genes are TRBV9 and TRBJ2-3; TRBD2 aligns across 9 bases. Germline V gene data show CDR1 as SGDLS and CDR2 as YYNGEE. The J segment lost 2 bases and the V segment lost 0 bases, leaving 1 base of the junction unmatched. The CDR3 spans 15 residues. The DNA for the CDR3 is TGTGCCAGCAGCGTAGGCGGGGGGGCCACAGATACGCAGTATTTT. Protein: CASSVGGGATDTQYF.

For the CDR3, the DNA is TGCGCCAGCAGTCAAGAGGGACTAGCGGGAGTCAATTCCTCCCCATTCACAGATACGCAGTATTTT. It specifies CASSQEGLAGVNSSPFTDTQYF. The rearrangement joins TRBV23-1 to TRBJ2-3; 14 bases fit TRBD2. TRBV23-1 is assigned to the ORF class and has an uncertain function. After removal of 2 bases from V and 2 bases from J, the junction contained 18 bases not matched to a gene. The CDR3 has 22 residues.

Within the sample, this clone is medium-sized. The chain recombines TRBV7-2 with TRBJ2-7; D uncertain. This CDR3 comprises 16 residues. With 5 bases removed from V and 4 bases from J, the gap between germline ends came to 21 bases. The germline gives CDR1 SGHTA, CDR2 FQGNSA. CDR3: CASSPTSFDQSYEQYF. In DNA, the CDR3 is TGTGCCAGCAGCCCAACTTCCTTTGACCAGAGTTACGAGCAGTACTTC.

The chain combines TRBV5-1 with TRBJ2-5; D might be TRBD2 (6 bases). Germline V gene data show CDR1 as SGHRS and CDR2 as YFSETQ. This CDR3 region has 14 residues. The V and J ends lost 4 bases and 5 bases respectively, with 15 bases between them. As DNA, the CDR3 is TGCGCCAGCAGCGTGCGGGGAAAGGGTGAGACCCAGTACTTC. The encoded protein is CASSVRGKGETQYF.